The TCR beta chain described here comes from a study of blood T cell repertoires in COVID-19 (dated by TCRdb to the early 2020s). Broadly, across the study: The collaborator samples originated in the United States, Italy and Spain and spanned the acute and convalescent phases of COVID-19. The repertoires were released in a freely available public database intended as a resource for research on the immune response to SARS-CoV-2. Sample metadata almost always included a de-identified subject ID, COVID-19 status, age in years and sex. Deeply sampled blood TCRbeta repertoires from subjects exposed to, actively infected with, or recovered from COVID-19 were included in the dataset. HLA class I and class II types, where available, came from metadata supplied by the sample provider rather than from assay-based typing. Samples came from the ongoing ImmuneRACE study (first 160 participants) plus 1,254 subjects from 6 global collaborators. The prospective study material was composed of cDNA or gDNA derived from T cells, B-cell-depleted T cells, or PBMCs. Overall study outcomes, separate from this receptor: The amount of clinical and demographic metadata varied by source and participant and was provided uncurated.

On this clone: No antigen is known for it. No clone much larger than this one lies a single base away; base qualities are absent.

The immunoSEQ Assay, a bias-controlled multiplex PCR, was used to amplify TCRbeta CDR3 regions from genomic DNA. From the authors' description of their analysis: Nucleated cell counts per sample were estimated from amplification of reference gene primers within the assay. To quantify the absolute abundance of each unique TCRbeta CDR3 rearrangement, sequence reads were collapsed and filtered. For each sample, productive Simpson clonality was calculated by taking the square root of Simpson's diversity index across productive rearrangements. TCRdb carries this immuneACCESS record with in-frame sequences only. Its versions omit some clonotypes, under half of them owing to an unresolved V gene in the studies checked, with the rest unexplained. The V and J calls and the clone size are those of that table, but D and trimming were determined from the DNA. The sample table records roughly 250,000 clones; 85% to 95% of these occur just once. The ten largest clones represent around 2% of the sample.

Participants in the prospective study were aged roughly 18 to 89 years, lived in about two dozen United States geographic areas, and enrolled through a virtual design. To assign participants to cohorts, the prospective study relied on clinical history that participants themselves reported in a screening survey and a study questionnaire. ImmuneRACE Cohort 3 recovered participants were defined by two consecutive negative NP/OP PCR tests, healthcare professional clearance, or symptom resolution. In the prospective study, whole blood, serum and a nasopharyngeal or oropharyngeal swab were collected from each participant by mobile phlebotomists. Participants in the prospective study had the option to provide additional blood draws and questionnaires over a 2-month period. Before DNA extraction, blood samples from the prospective study were shipped at room temperature or frozen. The CDR3 has 13 amino acids, counting the end cysteine and phenylalanine. The entry retains the CDR3 DNA only, 39 bases that are in frame from base 1. V trim: 4 bases; J trim: 5 bases; unmatched bases: 1. From a lookup of the germline V gene, CDR1 and CDR2 are SGHNT and YENEEA.

This chain joins TRBV11-3 to TRBJ2-5, with TRBD2 matching 10 junction bases. The sequenced sample consisted of PBMCs or T cells enriched from blood (not recorded which). The TCR sequence derives from a woman aged 18-35 years who had recovered from COVID-19. DNA sequence: TGTGCCAGCAGCTCGGGACTAGCGGAGACCCAGTACTTC. This gives the protein CASSSGLAETQYF. The CDR3 plus the reference TRBV11-3 and TRBJ2-5 genes for the other parts give the full variable domain: EAGVVQSPRYKIIEKKQPVAFWCNPISGHNTLYWYLQNLGQGPELLIRYENEEAVDDSQLPKDRFSAERLKGVDSTLKIQPAELGDSAVYLCASSSGLAETQYFGPGTRLLVL.